This TCR beta chain was obtained from a study of T cell responses to AZD1222 COVID-19 vaccine. Across the whole study: The analysis combined second doses at about 4 or about 12 weeks. Study results and caveats: Spike-specific TCR depth and breadth grew after two AZD1222 doses. The repertoires were collected only after the peak T cell response. White British people made up most donors, females outnumbered males, and clonal diversity was possibly underestimated.

A word on this clone: What it recognizes is unknown.

Here immunoSEQ multiplex PCR was the method, and the copy in TCRdb shows in-frame clones only, minus some. The sample includes about 120,000 clones, about 88% of them seen just once. Trimming removed 9 bases from V and 6 bases from J; junction bases left unmatched: 11. The V gene's germline CDR1 is MDHEN and CDR2 SYDVKM. The length of the CDR3 is 14 residues. The TCR originated in an adult in good health. The source was peripheral blood, collected on day 0 of AZD1222 vaccination. The chain uses TRBV28 and TRBJ2-4, with 7 bases lining up with TRBD1. The CDR3 here is CASLPGTERNIQYF. The CDR3 region has the DNA TGTGCCAGTTTACCCGGGACAGAGAGAAACATTCAGTACTTC.